These 10 T cell receptor beta chains were sequenced from one sample in a study of identifying expanded T cells in peripheral blood. Repertoires were generated with immunoSEQ multiplex PCR, while TCRdb's copy carries only in-frame clones and drops some. The repertoire consists of 50,000 or so clones, with over 85% occurring once and the leading ten covering roughly 3.6%. What was sequenced was blood. The receptors here all came from a person between 18 and 75 years old in good health.

The V call is TRBV4-1, the J call TRBJ2-6; TRBD1 is a possible D gene (6 bases). In germline, CDR1 is MGHRA, CDR2 YSYEKL. The CDR3 runs to 16 residues. Deletions cut 4 bases from V and 3 bases from J, with 13 bases between. CDR3 nucleotide sequence: TGCGCCAGCAGCCGAGCTACAGGGTTTGGGGCCAACGTCCTGACTTTC. Translated, it gives CASSRATGFGANVLTF.

In nucleotides, the CDR3 is TGTGCCAGCCAAGGCGTAGACAGGGGGAGGGGTACGCAGTATTTT. Its protein is CASQGVDRGRGTQYF. V usage is TRBV27 and J usage is TRBJ2-3; 9 positions match TRBD1. CDR3 length equals 15 residues. Germline assignment: CDR1 MNHEY and CDR2 SMNVEV (reference sequence). Trimming cost V 8 bases and J 8 bases; bases outside gene matches: 14.

V is TRBV27 and J is TRBJ1-2; D is unresolved. This CDR3 has 15 residues. Germline values: CDR1 MNHEY, CDR2 SMNVEV (reference sequence). Trimming stripped 2 bases from V and 4 bases from J, with 14 bases between. CDR3 region: CASSLTRAEAYGYTF. DNA for the CDR3: TGTGCCAGCAGTTTAACGAGGGCGGAAGCCTATGGCTACACCTTC.

The V call is TRBV5-1, the J call TRBJ2-3; 7 nucleotides align to TRBD1. The CDR3 spans 13 residues. Germline-derived CDR1 and CDR2 are SGHRS and YFSETQ. The junction had 3 bases not matched to a gene; V was cut back by 4 bases and J by 4 bases. This CDR3 reads CASSPQGADTQYF. The CDR3, as DNA: TGCGCCAGCAGCCCTCAGGGGGCAGATACGCAGTATTTT. Looking up the rest from reference TRBV5-1 and TRBJ2-3 gives the full variable domain: KAGVTQTPRYLIKTRGQQVTLSCSPISGHRSVSWYQQTPGQGLQFLFEYFSETQRNKGNFPGRFSGRQFSNSRSEMNVSTLELGDSALYLCASSPQGADTQYFGPGTRLTVL.

V gene TRBV4-1 combines with J gene TRBJ2-7, with a possible D match to TRBD2 (5 bases). V lost 4 bases and J lost 5, with 15 bases in between. The germline CDR1 and CDR2 sequences are MGHRA and YSYEKL. The CDR3 is 14 residues long. The CDR3 reads CASSRKSNGDEQYF. The CDR3 DNA sequence: TGCGCCAGCAGCCGCAAGAGTAACGGGGACGAGCAGTACTTC.

This sequence joins TRBV28 and TRBJ2-2; D gene ambiguous. Germline V lookup: CDR1 MDHEN, CDR2 SYDVKM. With 1 base removed from V and 1 base from J, the gap between germline ends came to 4 bases. This CDR3 has 14 residues. CDR3 region: CASSLFLNTGELFF. CDR3 coding DNA: TGTGCCAGCAGTTTATTTCTGAACACCGGGGAGCTGTTTTTT. Complete variable domain (other parts from reference TRBV28 and TRBJ2-2): DVKVTQSSRYLVKRTGEKVFLECVQDMDHENMFWYRQDPGLGLRLIYFSYDVKMKEKGDIPEGYSVSREKKERFSLILESASTNQTSMYLCASSLFLNTGELFFGEGSRLTVL.

This chain joins TRBV7-2 and TRBJ2-7, with D possibly TRBD1 on 6 matching bases. The germline V gene encodes CDR1 SGHTA and CDR2 FQGNSA. CDR3 length equals 13 residues. V was cut by 5 bases and J by 3 bases, with 11 bases left in between. The CDR3 DNA reads as TGTGCCAGCAGCCCAGGGGCCCTCTACGAGCAGTACTTC. It yields the protein CASSPGALYEQYF. The full variable domain, its missing parts supplied by reference TRBV7-2 and TRBJ2-7, is GAGVSQSPSNKVTEKGKDVELRCDPISGHTALYWYRQSLGQGLEFLIYFQGNSAPDKSGLPSDRFSAERTGGSVSTLTIQRTQQEDSAVYLCASSPGALYEQYFGPGTRLTVT.

The V call is TRBV7-2, the J call TRBJ2-3, with a possible D match to TRBD2 (6 bases). Trimming took 5 bases from V and 0 from J, leaving 15 bases between them. Germline CDR1 SGHTA, CDR2 FQGNSA. This CDR3 comprises 16 residues. The CDR3 coding sequence is TGTGCCAGCAGCCCCACCATAGCGGCTAGCACAGATACGCAGTATTTT. It codes for CASSPTIAASTDTQYF.

V usage is TRBV5-1 and J usage is TRBJ1-4, with D perhaps matching TRBD1 (5 bases). In germline, CDR1 is SGHRS, CDR2 YFSETQ. V gave up 9 bases and J gave up 4 bases, with 16 bases separating them. CDR3 length: 14 residues. Here the CDR3 reads CAISFPGLNEKLFF. The DNA of the CDR3 is TGCGCCATCTCATTCCCGGGACTTAATGAAAAACTGTTTTTT.

The J gene is TRBJ2-7, the V gene TRBV10-3; TRBD1 matches 8 bases. This CDR3 has 14 residues. The V gene's germline CDR1 is ENHRY and CDR2 SYGVKD. V lost 5 bases, J lost 2 bases, and 5 bases stayed unmatched. The CDR3 loop reads CAISPDRETYEQYF. The CDR3 nucleotides are TGTGCCATCAGTCCGGACAGGGAAACCTACGAGCAGTACTTC.